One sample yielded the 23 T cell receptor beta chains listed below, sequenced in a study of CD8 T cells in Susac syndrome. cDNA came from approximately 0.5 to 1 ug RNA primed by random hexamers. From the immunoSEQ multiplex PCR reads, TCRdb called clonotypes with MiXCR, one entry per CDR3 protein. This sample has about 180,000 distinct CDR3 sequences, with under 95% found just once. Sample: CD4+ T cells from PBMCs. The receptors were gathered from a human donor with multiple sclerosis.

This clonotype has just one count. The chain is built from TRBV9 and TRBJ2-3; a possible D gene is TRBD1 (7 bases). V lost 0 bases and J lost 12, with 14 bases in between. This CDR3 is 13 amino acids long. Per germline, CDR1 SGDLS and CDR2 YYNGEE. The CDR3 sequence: CASSVAQGGPQYF. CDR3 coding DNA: TGTGCCAGCAGCGTAGCGCAGGGGGGTCCCCAGTATTTT.

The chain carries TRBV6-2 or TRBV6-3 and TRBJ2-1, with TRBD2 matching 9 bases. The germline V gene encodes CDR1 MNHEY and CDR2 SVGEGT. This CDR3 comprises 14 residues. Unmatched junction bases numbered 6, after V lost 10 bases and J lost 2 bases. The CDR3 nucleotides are TGTGCCATCGCGACTAGCGGAACCTACAATGAGCAGTTCTTC. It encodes CAIATSGTYNEQFF.

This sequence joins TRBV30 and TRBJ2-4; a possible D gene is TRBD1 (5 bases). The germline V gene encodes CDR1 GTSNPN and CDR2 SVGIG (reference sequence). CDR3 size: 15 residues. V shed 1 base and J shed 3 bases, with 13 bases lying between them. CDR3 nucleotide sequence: TGTGCCTGGAGTGGCGGCAGGGTTTTCAAAAACATTCAGTACTTC. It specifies CAWSGGRVFKNIQYF.

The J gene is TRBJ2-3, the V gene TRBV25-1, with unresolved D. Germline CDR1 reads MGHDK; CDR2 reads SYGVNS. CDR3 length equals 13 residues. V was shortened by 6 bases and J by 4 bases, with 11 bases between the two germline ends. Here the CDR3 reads CASSGVRPDTQYF. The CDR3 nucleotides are TGTGCCAGCAGCGGAGTGCGGCCAGATACGCAGTATTTT.

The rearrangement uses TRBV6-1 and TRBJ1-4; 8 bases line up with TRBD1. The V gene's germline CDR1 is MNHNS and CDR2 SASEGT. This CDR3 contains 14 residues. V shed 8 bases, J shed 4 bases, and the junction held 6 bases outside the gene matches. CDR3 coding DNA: TGTGCCAGCGCCCCGGGACAGGATAATGAAAAACTGTTTTTT. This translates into CASAPGQDNEKLFF.

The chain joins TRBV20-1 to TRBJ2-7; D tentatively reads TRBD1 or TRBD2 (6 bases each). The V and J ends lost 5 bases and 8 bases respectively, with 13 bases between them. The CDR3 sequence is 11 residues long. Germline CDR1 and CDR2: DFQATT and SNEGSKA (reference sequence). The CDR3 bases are TGCAGTGCTTCGGGGGCGGATAAGCAGTACTTC. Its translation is CSASGADKQYF.

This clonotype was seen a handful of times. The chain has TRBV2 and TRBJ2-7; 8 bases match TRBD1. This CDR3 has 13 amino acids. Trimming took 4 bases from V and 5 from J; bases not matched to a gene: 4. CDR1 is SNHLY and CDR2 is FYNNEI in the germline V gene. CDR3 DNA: TGTGCCAGCAGTGGGACAGGGACCCACGAGCAGTACTTC. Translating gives CASSGTGTHEQYF.

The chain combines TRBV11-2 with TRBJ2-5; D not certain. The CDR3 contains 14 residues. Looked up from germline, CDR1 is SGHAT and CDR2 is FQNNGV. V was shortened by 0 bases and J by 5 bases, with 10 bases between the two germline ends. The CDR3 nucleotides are TGTGCCAGCAGCTTAGATCTGTTCGGGGAGACCCAGTACTTC. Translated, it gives CASSLDLFGETQYF.

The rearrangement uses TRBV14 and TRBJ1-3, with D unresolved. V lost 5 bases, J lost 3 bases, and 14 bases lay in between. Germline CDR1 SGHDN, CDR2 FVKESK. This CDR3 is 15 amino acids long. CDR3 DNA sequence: TGTGCCAGCAGCGACATCAGGAACGGTGGAAACACCATATATTTT. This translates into CASSDIRNGGNTIYF.

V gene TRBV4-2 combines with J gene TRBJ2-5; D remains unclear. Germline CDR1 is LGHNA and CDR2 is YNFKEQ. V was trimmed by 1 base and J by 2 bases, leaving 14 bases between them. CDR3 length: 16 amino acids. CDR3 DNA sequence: TGTGCCAGCAGCCAAGGCGACGCAACTTTACAAGAGACCCAGTACTTC. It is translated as CASSQGDATLQETQYF.

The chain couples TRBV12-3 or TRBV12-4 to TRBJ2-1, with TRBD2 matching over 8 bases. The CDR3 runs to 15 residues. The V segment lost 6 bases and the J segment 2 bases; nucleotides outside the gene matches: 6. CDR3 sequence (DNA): TGTGCCAGCAGGTCACTAGCGGAGGCCTACAATGAGCAGTTCTTC. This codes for CASRSLAEAYNEQFF.

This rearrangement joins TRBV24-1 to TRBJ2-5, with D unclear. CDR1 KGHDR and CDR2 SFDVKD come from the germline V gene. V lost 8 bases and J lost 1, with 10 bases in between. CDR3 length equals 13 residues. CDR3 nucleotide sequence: TGTGCCACCAAACAACAGATCCAAGAGACCCAGTACTTC. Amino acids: CATKQQIQETQYF.

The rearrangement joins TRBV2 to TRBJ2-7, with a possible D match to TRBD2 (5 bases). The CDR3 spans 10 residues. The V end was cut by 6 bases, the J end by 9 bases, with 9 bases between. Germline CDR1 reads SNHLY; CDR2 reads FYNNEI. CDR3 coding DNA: TGTGCCAGCAGGGAGGCGACGCAGTACTTC. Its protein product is CASREATQYF.

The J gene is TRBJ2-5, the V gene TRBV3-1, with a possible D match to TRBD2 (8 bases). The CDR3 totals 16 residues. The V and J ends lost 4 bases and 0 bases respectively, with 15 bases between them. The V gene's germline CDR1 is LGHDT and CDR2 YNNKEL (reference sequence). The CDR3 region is CASSLTGGGYQETQYF. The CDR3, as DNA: TGTGCCAGCAGCCTCACGGGAGGGGGCTACCAAGAGACCCAGTACTTC.

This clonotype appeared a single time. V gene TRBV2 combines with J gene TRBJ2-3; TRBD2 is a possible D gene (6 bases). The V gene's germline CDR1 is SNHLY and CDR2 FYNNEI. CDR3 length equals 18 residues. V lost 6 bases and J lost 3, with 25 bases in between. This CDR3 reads CASRRPQILAEDTDTQYF. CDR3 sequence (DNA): TGTGCCAGCAGACGACCCCAAATATTAGCGGAGGATACAGATACGCAGTATTTT.

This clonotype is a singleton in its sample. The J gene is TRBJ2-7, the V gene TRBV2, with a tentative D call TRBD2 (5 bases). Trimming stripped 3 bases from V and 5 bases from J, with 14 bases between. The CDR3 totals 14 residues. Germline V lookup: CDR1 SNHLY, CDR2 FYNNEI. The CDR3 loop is CASSDRGFADEQYF. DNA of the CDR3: TGTGCCAGCAGTGACCGGGGATTTGCGGACGAGCAGTACTTC.

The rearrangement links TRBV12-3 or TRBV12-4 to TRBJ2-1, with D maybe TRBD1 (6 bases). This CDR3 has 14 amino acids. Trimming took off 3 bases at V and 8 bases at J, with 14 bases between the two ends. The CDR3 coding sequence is TGTGCCAGCAGTTTTGAGACAGGAGGTGATGAGCAGTTCTTC. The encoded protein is CASSFETGGDEQFF.

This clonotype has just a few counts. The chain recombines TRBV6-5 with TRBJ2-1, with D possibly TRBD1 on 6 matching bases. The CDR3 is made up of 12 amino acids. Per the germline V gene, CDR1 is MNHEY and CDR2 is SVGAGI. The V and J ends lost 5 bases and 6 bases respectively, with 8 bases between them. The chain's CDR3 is CASSAQGNEQFF. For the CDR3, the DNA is TGTGCCAGCAGTGCACAGGGCAATGAGCAGTTCTTC.

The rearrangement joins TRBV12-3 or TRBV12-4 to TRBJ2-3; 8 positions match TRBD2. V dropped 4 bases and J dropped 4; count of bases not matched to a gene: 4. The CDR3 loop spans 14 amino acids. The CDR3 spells CASSSRGGSDTQYF. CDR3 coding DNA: TGTGCCAGCAGTTCCCGGGGGGGTTCAGATACGCAGTATTTT.

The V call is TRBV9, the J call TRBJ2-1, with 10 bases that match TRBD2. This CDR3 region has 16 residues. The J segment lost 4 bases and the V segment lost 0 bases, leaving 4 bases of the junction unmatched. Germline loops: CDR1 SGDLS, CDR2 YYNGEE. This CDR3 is CASSVGGLAAYNEQFF. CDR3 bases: TGTGCCAGCAGCGTAGGTGGACTAGCGGCTTACAATGAGCAGTTCTTC.

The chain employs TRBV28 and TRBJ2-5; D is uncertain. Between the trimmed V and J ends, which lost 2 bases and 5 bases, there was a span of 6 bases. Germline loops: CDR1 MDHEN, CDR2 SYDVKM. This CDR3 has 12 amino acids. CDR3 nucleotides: TGTGCCAGCAGTTTAAGACGGGAGACCCAGTACTTC. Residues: CASSLRRETQYF.

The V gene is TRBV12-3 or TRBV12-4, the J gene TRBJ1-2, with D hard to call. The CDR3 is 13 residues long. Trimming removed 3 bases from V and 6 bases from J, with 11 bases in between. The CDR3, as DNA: TGTGCCAGCAGTTTCCCCGCTAGGGATGGCTACACCTTC. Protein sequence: CASSFPARDGYTF.

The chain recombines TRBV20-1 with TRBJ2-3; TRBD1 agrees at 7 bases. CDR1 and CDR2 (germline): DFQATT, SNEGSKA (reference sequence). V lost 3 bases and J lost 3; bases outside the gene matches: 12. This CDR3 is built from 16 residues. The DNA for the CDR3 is TGCAGTGCTAGGGCGAGAGGGGGCTATAGAACAGATACGCAGTATTTT. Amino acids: CSARARGGYRTDTQYF.